This TCR beta chain was identified during a study of blood T cell repertoires in COVID-19. Study at large: The origin of the acute and convalescent COVID-19 samples was the United States, Italy and Spain. PBMCs, B-cell-depleted T cells, or T cells were the source of the cDNA or gDNA that made up the material.

CDR1 is SGHRS, CDR2 YFSETQ, per germline. Germline trimming cut 4 bases from V and 6 bases from J; bases unmatched to any gene: 9. The CDR3 is made up of 14 amino acids. Original data processing: By means of reference gene primer amplification, nucleated cell counts were estimated. Generated by immunoSEQ multiplex PCR, the TCRdb table keeps only in-frame clones and is missing some. For V, J and clone size, that table is used; D and trimming come from the DNA. The sample shows approximately 220,000 clones, 86% of them seen only once. The material sequenced was peripheral blood. The receptor's source is a man aged 45 to 65 with acute or convalescent COVID-19. The V and J genes are TRBV5-1 and TRBJ1-2; 7 bases line up with TRBD1. CDR3 protein: CASSRRQGLDGYTF. The CDR3 DNA reads as TGCGCCAGCAGCCGACGACAGGGATTAGATGGCTACACCTTC.